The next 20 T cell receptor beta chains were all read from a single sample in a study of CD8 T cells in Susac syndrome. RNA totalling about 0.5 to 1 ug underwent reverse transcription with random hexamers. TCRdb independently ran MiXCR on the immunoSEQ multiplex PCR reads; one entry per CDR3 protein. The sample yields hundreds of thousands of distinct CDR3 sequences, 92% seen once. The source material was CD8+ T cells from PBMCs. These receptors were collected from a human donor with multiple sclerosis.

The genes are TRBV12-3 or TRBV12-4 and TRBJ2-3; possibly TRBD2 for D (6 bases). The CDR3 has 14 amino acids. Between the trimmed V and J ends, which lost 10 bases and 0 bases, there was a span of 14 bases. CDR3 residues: CATLFGGSTDTQYF. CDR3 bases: TGTGCCACCCTATTTGGGGGGAGCACAGATACGCAGTATTTT.

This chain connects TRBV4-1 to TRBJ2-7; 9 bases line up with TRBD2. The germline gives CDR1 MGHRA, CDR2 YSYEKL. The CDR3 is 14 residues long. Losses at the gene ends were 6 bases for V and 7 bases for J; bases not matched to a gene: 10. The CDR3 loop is CASRGLAGPGEQYF. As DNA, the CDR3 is TGCGCCAGCAGAGGGCTAGCGGGGCCCGGGGAGCAGTACTTC.

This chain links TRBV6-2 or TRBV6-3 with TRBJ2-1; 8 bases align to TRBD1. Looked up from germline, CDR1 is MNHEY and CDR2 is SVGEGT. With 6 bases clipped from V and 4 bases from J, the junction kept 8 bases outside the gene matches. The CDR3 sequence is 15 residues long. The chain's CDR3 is CASSSLGQEYNEQFF. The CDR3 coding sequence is TGTGCCAGCAGCAGCTTGGGACAGGAATACAATGAGCAGTTCTTC.

CDR3 residues: CATSAVTGNGELFF. CDR3 in DNA: TGTGCCACCAGTGCCGTGACAGGGAACGGGGAGCTGTTTTTT. The V call is TRBV24-1, the J call TRBJ2-2; 7 bases are a match to TRBD1. J gave up 7 bases and V 5 bases, and 6 bases lay outside the gene matches. The CDR3 length is 14 residues. Looked up from germline, CDR1 is KGHDR and CDR2 is SFDVKD.

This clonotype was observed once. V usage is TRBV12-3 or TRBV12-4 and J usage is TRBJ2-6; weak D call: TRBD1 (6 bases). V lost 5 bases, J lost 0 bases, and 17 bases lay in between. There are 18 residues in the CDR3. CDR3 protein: CASSLGARPFSGANVLTF. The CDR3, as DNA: TGTGCCAGCAGTCTGGGGGCTCGCCCCTTCTCTGGGGCCAACGTCCTGACTTTC.

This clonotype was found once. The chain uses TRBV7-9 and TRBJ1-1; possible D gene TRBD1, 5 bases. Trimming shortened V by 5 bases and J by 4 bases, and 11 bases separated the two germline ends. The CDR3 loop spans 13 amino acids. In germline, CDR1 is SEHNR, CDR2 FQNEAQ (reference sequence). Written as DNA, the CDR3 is TGTGCCAGCAGCCCCGGGGCAACCACTGAAGCTTTCTTT. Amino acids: CASSPGATTEAFF.

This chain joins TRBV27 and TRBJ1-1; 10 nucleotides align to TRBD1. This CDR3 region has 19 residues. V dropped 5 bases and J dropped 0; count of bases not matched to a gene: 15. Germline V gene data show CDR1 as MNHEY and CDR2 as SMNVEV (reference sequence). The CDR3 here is CASSTLDPGQGFMNTEAFF. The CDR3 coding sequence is TGTGCCAGCAGTACATTAGACCCGGGACAGGGGTTCATGAACACTGAAGCTTTCTTT.

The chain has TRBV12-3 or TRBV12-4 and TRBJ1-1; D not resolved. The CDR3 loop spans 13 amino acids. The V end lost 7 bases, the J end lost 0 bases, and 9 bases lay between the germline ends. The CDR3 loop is CASNTEMNTEAFF. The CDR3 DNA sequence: TGTGCCAGCAATACAGAGATGAACACTGAAGCTTTCTTT.

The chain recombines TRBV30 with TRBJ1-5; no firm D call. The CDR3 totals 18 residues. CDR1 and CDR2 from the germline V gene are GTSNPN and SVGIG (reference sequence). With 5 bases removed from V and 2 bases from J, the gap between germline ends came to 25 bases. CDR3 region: CAWVREDQYRDGNQPQHF. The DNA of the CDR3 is TGTGCCTGGGTAAGGGAGGACCAATATCGTGACGGCAATCAGCCCCAGCATTTT.

The CDR3 reads CASRMSGGAEETQYF. In DNA form, the CDR3 reads TGTGCCAGCAGAATGAGCGGGGGGGCAGAAGAGACCCAGTACTTC. V is TRBV7-2 and J is TRBJ2-5; TRBD2 aligns across 10 bases. The CDR3 covers 15 residues. The V segment lost 6 bases and the J segment 3 bases; nucleotides outside the gene matches: 7. Per germline, CDR1 SGHTA and CDR2 FQGNSA.

CDR3 nucleotides: TGTGCCAGCAGTTCAGACGGGACAGTTATAAGCGGGGAGCTGTTTTTT. Its translation is CASSSDGTVISGELFF. The chain has TRBV6-5 and TRBJ2-2, with 7 bases identical to TRBD1. V shed 4 bases, J shed 7 bases, and the junction held 12 bases outside the gene matches. The germline CDR1 and CDR2 sequences are MNHEY and SVGAGI. The CDR3 sequence is 16 residues long.

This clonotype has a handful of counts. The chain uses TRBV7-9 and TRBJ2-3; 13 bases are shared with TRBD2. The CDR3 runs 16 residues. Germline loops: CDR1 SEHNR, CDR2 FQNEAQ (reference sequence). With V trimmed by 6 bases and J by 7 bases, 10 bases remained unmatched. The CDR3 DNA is TGTGCCAGCAGGACATCGGAACTAGCGGGAGGGAATACGCAGTATTTT. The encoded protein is CASRTSELAGGNTQYF.

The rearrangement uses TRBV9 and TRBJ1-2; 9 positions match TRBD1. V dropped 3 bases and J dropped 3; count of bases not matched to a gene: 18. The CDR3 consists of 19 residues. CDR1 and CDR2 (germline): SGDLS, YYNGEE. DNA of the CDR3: TGTGCCAGCAGCGCACCCAAACAGGGGGCCGGGGGAAGGGACTATGGCTACACCTTC. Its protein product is CASSAPKQGAGGRDYGYTF.

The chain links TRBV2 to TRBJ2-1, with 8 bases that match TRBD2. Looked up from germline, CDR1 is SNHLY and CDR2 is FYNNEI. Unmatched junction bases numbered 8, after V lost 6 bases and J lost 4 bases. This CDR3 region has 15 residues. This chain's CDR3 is CASSDREGLYNEQFF. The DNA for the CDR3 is TGTGCCAGCAGCGACCGGGAGGGCCTTTACAATGAGCAGTTCTTC.

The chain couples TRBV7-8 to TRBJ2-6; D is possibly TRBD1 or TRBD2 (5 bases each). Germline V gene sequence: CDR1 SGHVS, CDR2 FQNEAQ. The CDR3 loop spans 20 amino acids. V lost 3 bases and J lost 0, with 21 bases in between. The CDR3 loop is CASSLRGAGRFDSGANVLTF. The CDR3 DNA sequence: TGTGCCAGCAGCTTGAGAGGGGCAGGCCGATTCGACTCTGGGGCCAACGTCCTGACTTTC.

The CDR3 region is CASSEVPDTEAFF. The CDR3 nucleotides read TGTGCCAGTAGTGAGGTCCCGGACACTGAAGCTTTCTTT. The V gene is TRBV19, the J gene TRBJ1-1; no reliable D call. V lost 5 bases to trimming and J lost 3 bases, with 10 bases between them. CDR3 length: 13 residues. Germline lookup yields CDR1 LNHDA and CDR2 SQIVND (reference sequence).

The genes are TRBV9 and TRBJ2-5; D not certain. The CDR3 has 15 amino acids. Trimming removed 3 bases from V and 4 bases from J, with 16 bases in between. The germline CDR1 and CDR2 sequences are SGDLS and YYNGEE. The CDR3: CASSGTWSERETQYF. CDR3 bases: TGTGCCAGCAGCGGTACTTGGTCCGAACGAGAGACCCAGTACTTC.

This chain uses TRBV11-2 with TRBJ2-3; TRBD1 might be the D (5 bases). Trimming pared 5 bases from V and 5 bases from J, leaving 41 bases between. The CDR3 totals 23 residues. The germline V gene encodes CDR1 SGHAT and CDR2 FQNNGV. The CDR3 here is CASSQGALRASGPPESFGDTQYF. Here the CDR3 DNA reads TGTGCCAGCAGCCAGGGTGCGCTACGGGCCTCGGGCCCCCCGGAATCATTTGGAGATACGCAGTATTTT.

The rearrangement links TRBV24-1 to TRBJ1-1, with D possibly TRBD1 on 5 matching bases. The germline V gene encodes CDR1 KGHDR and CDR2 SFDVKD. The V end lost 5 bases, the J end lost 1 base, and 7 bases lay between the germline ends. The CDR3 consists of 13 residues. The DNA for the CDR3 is TGTGCCACCAGTGTTGGGACGAACACTGAAGCTTTCTTT. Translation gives CATSVGTNTEAFF.

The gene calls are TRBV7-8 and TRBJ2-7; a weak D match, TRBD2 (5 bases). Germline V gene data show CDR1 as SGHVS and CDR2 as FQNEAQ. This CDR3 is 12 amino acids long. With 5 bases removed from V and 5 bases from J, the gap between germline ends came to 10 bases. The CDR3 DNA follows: TGTGCCAGCAGCGTCGGAGGAAACGAGCAGTACTTC. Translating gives CASSVGGNEQYF.